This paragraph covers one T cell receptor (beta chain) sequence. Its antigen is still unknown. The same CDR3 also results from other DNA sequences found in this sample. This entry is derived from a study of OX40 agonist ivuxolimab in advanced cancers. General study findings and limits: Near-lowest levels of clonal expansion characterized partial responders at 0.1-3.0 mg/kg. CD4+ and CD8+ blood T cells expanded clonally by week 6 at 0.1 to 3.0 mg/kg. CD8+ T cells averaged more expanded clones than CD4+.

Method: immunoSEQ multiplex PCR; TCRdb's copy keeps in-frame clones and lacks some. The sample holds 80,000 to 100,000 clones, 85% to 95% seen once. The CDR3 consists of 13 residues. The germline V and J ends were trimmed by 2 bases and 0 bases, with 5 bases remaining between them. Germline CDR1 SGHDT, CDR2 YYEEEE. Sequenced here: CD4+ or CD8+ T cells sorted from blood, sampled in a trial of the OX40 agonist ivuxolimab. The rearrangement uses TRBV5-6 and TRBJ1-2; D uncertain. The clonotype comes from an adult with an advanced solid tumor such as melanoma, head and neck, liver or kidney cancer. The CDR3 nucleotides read TGTGCCAGCAGCTTCACCTCTAACTATGGCTACACCTTC. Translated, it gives CASSFTSNYGYTF.